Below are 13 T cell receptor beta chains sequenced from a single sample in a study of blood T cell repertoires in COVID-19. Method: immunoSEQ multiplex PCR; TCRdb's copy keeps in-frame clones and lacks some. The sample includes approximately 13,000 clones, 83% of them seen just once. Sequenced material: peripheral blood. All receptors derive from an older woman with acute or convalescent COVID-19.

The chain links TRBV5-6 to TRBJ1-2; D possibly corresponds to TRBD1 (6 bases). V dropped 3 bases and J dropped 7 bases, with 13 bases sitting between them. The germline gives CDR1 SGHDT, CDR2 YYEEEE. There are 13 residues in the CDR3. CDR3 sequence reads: CASSSDRFSGYTF. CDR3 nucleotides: TGTGCCAGCAGCTCGGACAGATTCTCTGGCTACACCTTC.

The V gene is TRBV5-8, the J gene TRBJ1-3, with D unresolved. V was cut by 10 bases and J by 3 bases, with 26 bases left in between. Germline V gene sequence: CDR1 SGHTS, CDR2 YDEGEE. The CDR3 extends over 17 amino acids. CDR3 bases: TGTGCCGTCAGGTCTCCTTTGACACGCGTGTATGGAAACACCATATATTTT. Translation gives CAVRSPLTRVYGNTIYF.

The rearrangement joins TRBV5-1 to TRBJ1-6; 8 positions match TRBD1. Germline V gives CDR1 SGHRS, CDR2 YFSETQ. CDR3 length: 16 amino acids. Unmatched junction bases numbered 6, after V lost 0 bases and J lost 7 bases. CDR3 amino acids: CASSLAGGAQNSPLHF. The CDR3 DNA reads TGCGCCAGCAGCTTGGCAGGGGGCGCTCAGAATTCACCCCTCCACTTT.

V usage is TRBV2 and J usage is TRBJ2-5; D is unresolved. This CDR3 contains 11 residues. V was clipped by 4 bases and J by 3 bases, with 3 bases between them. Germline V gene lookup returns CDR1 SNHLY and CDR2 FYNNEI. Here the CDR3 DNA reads TGTGCCAGCAGTGCCGAAGAGACCCAGTACTTC. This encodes CASSAEETQYF.

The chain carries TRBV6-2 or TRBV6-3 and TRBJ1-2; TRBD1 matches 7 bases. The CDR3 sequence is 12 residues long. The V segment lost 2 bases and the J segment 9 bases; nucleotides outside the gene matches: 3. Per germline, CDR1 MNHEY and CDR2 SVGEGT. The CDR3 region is CASSYRDRSYTF. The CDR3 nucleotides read TGTGCCAGCAGTTACCGGGACAGAAGCTACACCTTC.

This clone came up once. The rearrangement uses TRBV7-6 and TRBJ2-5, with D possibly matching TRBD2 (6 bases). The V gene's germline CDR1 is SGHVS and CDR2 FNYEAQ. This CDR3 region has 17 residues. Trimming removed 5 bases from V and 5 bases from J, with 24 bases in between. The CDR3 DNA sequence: TGTGCCAGCAGCACGCAACCGGCGGTCCAAAGCGGGGAGACCCAGTACTTC. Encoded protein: CASSTQPAVQSGETQYF.

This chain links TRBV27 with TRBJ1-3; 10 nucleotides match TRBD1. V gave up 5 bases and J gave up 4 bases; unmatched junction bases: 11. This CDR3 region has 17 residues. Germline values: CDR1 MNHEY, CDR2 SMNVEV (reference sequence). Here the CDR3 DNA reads TGTGCCAGCAGTCCCGCCGCGACAGGGGGCGGCGGAAACACCATATATTTT. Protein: CASSPAATGGGGNTIYF.

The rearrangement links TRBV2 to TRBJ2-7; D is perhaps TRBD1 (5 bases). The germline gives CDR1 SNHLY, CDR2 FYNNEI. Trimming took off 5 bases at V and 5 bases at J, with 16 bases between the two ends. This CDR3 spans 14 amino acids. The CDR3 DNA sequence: TGTGCCAGCAGTTTACAGACAGCTAGTAACGAGCAGTACTTC. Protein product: CASSLQTASNEQYF. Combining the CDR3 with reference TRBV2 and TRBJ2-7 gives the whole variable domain EPEVTQTPSHQVTQMGQEVILRCVPISNHLYFYWYRQILGQKVEFLVSFYNNEISEKSEIFDDQFSVERPDGSNFTLKIRSTKLEDSAMYFCASSLQTASNEQYFGPGTRLTVT.

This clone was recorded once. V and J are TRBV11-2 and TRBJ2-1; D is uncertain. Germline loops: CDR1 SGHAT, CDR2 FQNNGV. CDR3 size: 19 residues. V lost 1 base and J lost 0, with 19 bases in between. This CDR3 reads CASSLGRRIVNGSYNEQFF. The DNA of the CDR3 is TGTGCCAGCAGCTTAGGGAGAAGGATTGTGAACGGCTCCTACAATGAGCAGTTCTTC.

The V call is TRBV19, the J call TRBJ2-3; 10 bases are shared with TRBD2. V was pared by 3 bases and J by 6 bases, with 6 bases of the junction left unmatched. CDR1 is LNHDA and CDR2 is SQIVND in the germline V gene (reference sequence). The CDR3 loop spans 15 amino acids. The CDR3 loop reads CASSILGTSVDTQYF. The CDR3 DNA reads TGTGCCAGTAGTATTTTGGGGACTAGCGTCGATACGCAGTATTTT.

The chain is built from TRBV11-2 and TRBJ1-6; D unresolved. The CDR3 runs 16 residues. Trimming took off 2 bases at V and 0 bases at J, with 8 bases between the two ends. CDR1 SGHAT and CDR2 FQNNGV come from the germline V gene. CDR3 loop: CASSLRISSYNSPLHF. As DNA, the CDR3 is TGTGCCAGCAGCTTACGCATCAGCTCCTATAATTCACCCCTCCACTTT.

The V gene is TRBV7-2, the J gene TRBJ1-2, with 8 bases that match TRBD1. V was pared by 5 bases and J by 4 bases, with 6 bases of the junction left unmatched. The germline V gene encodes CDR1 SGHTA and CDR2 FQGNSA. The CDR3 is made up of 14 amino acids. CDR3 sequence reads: CASSPGQGTYGYTF. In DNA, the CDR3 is TGTGCCAGCAGCCCAGGACAGGGTACCTATGGCTACACCTTC.

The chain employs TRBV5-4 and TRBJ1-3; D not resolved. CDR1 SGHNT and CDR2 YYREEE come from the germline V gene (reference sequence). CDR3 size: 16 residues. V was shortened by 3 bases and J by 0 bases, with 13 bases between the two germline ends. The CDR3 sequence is CASSSDFHRSGNTIYF. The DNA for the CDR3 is TGTGCCAGCAGCTCGGACTTCCACCGCTCTGGAAACACCATATATTTT. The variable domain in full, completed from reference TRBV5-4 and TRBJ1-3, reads ETGVTQSPTHLIKTRGQQVTLRCSSQSGHNTVSWYQQALGQGPQFIFQYYREEENGRGNFPPRFSGLQFPNYSSELNVNALELDDSALYLCASSSDFHRSGNTIYFGEGSWLTVV.